What follows are 25 T cell receptor beta chains derived from one specimen sequenced in a study of blood T cells in healthy people across ages (dated by TCRdb to the mid-2010s). The protocol used for the library was 5' RACE. A second PCR of 7 to 11 cycles was performed with a sample-barcoded 5' primer and a J-beta primer mix. The public reads were reprocessed in TCRdb via fastp at Q25 and MiXCR, keeping in-frame beta chains. Every distinct CDR3 protein forms one entry, paired with its most common genes and DNA. This sample holds around 1,800,000 distinct CDR3 sequences; about two fifths were observed only once. About 23% of the sample is held by the ten biggest clonotypes. The material sequenced was blood. These receptor sequences come from a human donor in good health.

The chain employs TRBV21-1 and TRBJ1-5; no check of the table's D call, TRBD1, against the DNA was made. TRBV21-1 is labeled a pseudogene. The CDR3 is 17 amino acids. The CDR3 region is CASSKTGYEYSNQPQHF. The CDR3 DNA is TGTGCCAGCAGCAAGACAGGTTATGAATATAGCAATCAGCCCCAGCATTTT.

This clonotype has just one count. The chain combines TRBV6-2 or TRBV6-3 with TRBJ2-1, with TRBD2 matching over 8 bases. CDR1 is MNHEY, CDR2 SVGEGT, per germline. The CDR3 is 16 amino acids. The V segment lost 8 bases and the J segment 5 bases; nucleotides outside the gene matches: 14. CDR3 in DNA: TGTGCCAGCCAGAGGGTCGAGGTAGCGGGGAACAATGAGCAGTTCTTC. Protein: CASQRVEVAGNNEQFF.

This clonotype has more than one count but fewer than ten. The V and J genes are TRBV5-1 and TRBJ2-3; TRBD1 matches at 10 bases. V lost 2 bases to trimming and J lost 5 bases; unmatched junction nucleotides: 8. The germline V gene encodes CDR1 SGHRS and CDR2 YFSETQ. This CDR3 contains 16 residues. The CDR3 nucleotides are TGCGCCAGCAGCTTTAGAGTCGGACAGGGGGAAGATACGCAGTATTTT. This translates into CASSFRVGQGEDTQYF.

J is TRBJ1-2 and V is TRBV5-4; TRBD1 aligns across 7 bases. This CDR3 is built from 17 residues. V shed 0 bases and J 7 bases; nucleotides not matched to a gene: 15. CDR1 is SGHNT and CDR2 is YYREEE in the germline V gene (reference sequence). This CDR3 reads CASSLAEGAAQQGGYTF. DNA for the CDR3: TGTGCCAGCAGCTTGGCCGAGGGGGCGGCTCAGCAAGGTGGCTACACCTTC.

The J gene is TRBJ2-7, the V gene TRBV7-2, with TRBD1 matching 7 bases. The CDR3 sequence is 15 residues long. Germline V gives CDR1 SGHTA, CDR2 FQGNSA. Trimming at V came to 3 bases and at J to 5 bases, leaving 10 bases not matched to a gene. CDR3 in amino acids: CASSFSGTVVHEQYF. CDR3 nucleotides: TGTGCCAGCAGCTTTTCCGGGACAGTCGTCCACGAGCAGTACTTC.

There are many counts of this clonotype. This rearrangement joins TRBV29-1 to TRBJ2-4; 12 nucleotides line up with TRBD2. V lost 4 bases and J lost 11; bases outside the gene matches: 12. The CDR3 has 15 amino acids. In germline, CDR1 is SQVTM, CDR2 ANQGSEA. This CDR3 reads CSVAYSGLAGLVQYF. CDR3 nucleotides: TGCAGCGTTGCCTACTCAGGACTAGCGGGGCTGGTTCAGTACTTC.

This chain joins TRBV7-2 and TRBJ2-5; 8 bases map to TRBD2. Germline CDR1 is SGHTA and CDR2 is FQGNSA. The CDR3 loop spans 16 amino acids. The trim removed 2 bases at V and 4 bases at J, leaving 9 bases unmatched. As DNA, the CDR3 is TGTGCCAGCAGCTTACGAATAGCGGGGCTTCGAGAGACCCAGTACTTC. Protein: CASSLRIAGLRETQYF. The variable domain in full, completed from reference TRBV7-2 and TRBJ2-5, reads GAGVSQSPSNKVTEKGKDVELRCDPISGHTALYWYRQSLGQGLEFLIYFQGNSAPDKSGLPSDRFSAERTGGSVSTLTIQRTQQEDSAVYLCASSLRIAGLRETQYFGPGTRLLVL.

This sequence joins TRBV12-3 or TRBV12-4 and TRBJ2-2, with 8 bases lining up with TRBD1. The trim removed 5 bases at V and 8 bases at J, leaving 7 bases unmatched. The CDR3 is 14 amino acids. CDR3 sequence reads: CASSLRQGTGELFF. DNA for the CDR3: TGTGCCAGCAGTCTGCGACAGGGGACAGGGGAGCTGTTTTTT.

The sample holds a few counts of this clonotype. The V gene is TRBV7-2, the J gene TRBJ2-1, with D tentatively TRBD1 (5 bases). This CDR3 region has 15 residues. CDR1 and CDR2 (germline): SGHTA, FQGNSA. The V gene lost 1 base and the J gene lost 4 bases, with 11 bases spanning the gap. The CDR3 protein is CASSLEGILYNEQFF. CDR3 coding DNA: TGTGCCAGCAGCTTAGAGGGGATACTATACAATGAGCAGTTCTTC.

CDR3 nucleotides: TGCGCCAGCAGCCAAGTCTTACAATCGTATGGCTACACCTTC. This encodes CASSQVLQSYGYTF. The chain recombines TRBV4-3 with TRBJ1-2; D ambiguous. The CDR3 contains 14 residues. V shed 1 base and J shed 5 bases, with 11 bases lying between them. The germline CDR1 and CDR2 sequences are LGHNA and YSLEER.

The V gene is TRBV29-1, the J gene TRBJ2-1; 9 nucleotides match TRBD1. V trimming: 7 bases; J trimming: 5 bases; junction bases outside the gene matches: 6. This CDR3 is 13 amino acids long. CDR1 and CDR2 (germline): SQVTM, ANQGSEA. Here the CDR3 reads CSGPGQGNNEQFF. The CDR3 coding sequence is TGCAGCGGGCCGGGACAGGGAAACAATGAGCAGTTCTTC.

This sequence joins TRBV24-1 and TRBJ2-5; unclear D gene. This CDR3 is built from 12 residues. Germline V gene sequence: CDR1 KGHDR, CDR2 SFDVKD. The germline V and J ends were trimmed by 4 bases and 3 bases, with 5 bases remaining between them. In nucleotides, the CDR3 is TGTGCCACCAGTGAATACGAAGAGACCCAGTACTTC. Translated: CATSEYEETQYF.

This clonotype occurred a few times. This rearrangement joins TRBV20-1 to TRBJ2-3; possibly TRBD2 for D (7 bases). The germline V gene encodes CDR1 DFQATT and CDR2 SNEGSKA (reference sequence). The CDR3 extends over 13 amino acids. CDR3 nucleotides: TGCAGCGTTTTGAGGGGGGGATCAGATACGCAGTATTTT. Translating gives CSVLRGGSDTQYF.

The chain uses TRBV7-9 and TRBJ2-3; maybe TRBD2 (5 bases). The CDR3 consists of 15 residues. V lost 2 bases to trimming and J lost 1 base, with 10 bases between them. CDR1 SEHNR and CDR2 FQNEAQ come from the germline V gene (reference sequence). CDR3 region: CASSLSGERTDTQYF. Written as DNA, the CDR3 is TGTGCCAGCAGCTTATCTGGGGAGCGCACAGATACGCAGTATTTT.

The sample holds many counts of this clonotype. This sequence joins TRBV7-9 and TRBJ1-6; perhaps TRBD1 as D (5 bases). Germline V lookup: CDR1 SEHNR, CDR2 FQNEAQ (reference sequence). This CDR3 region has 14 residues. The germline V and J ends were trimmed by 1 base and 8 bases, with 9 bases remaining between them. The CDR3 sequence is CASSLDSGYSPLHF. As DNA, the CDR3 is TGTGCCAGCAGCTTAGACTCAGGGTATTCACCCCTCCACTTT. The whole variable domain, filled in from reference TRBV7-9 and TRBJ1-6, reads DTGVSQNPRHKITKRGQNVTFRCDPISEHNRLYWYRQTLGQGPEFLTYFQNEAQLEKSRLLSDRFSAERPKGSFSTLEIQRTEQGDSAMYLCASSLDSGYSPLHFGNGTRLTVT.

This chain joins TRBV4-1 and TRBJ2-6; unclear D gene. Germline CDR1 reads MGHRA; CDR2 reads YSYEKL. The CDR3 is made up of 17 amino acids. Trimming pared 0 bases from V and 0 bases from J, leaving 9 bases between. The DNA for the CDR3 is TGCGCCAGCAGCCAAGATTTAAGAACCTCTGGGGCCAACGTCCTGACTTTC. It encodes CASSQDLRTSGANVLTF.

This clonotype came up a few times. This chain uses TRBV20-1 with TRBJ2-7, with no clear D. Trimming removed 1 base from V and 1 base from J, with 8 bases in between. Germline-derived CDR1 and CDR2 are DFQATT and SNEGSKA (reference sequence). The CDR3 runs to 13 residues. As DNA, the CDR3 is TGCAGTGCTAGAGTCGGGTTTTCCTACGAGCAGTACTTC. This encodes CSARVGFSYEQYF.

This chain links TRBV28 with TRBJ1-5; no clear D. V was pared by 3 bases and J by 0 bases, with 15 bases between. The CDR3 has 17 residues. Germline V gene sequence: CDR1 MDHEN, CDR2 SYDVKM. CDR3 bases: TGTGCCAGCAGTTTGGGTCCCAGGACTTATAGCAATCAGCCCCAGCATTTT. This codes for CASSLGPRTYSNQPQHF.

The rearrangement uses TRBV30 and TRBJ1-2; the D is unclear. Germline V gives CDR1 GTSNPN, CDR2 SVGIG (reference sequence). The V and J ends lost 1 base and 8 bases respectively, with 11 bases between them. There are 12 residues in the CDR3. The CDR3 here is CAWSGVRLGYTF. As DNA, the CDR3 is TGTGCCTGGAGTGGTGTGAGGTTAGGCTACACCTTC.

This clonotype was observed a handful of times. CDR3: CASSLFSGGSEAFF. The CDR3, as DNA: TGTGCCAGCAGTCTCTTCTCGGGGGGCAGCGAGGCTTTCTTT. V is TRBV6-6 and J is TRBJ1-1; D possibly corresponds to TRBD1 (6 bases). Germline CDR1 and CDR2: MNHNY and SVGAGI (reference sequence). This CDR3 comprises 14 residues. The V end was cut by 5 bases, the J end by 11 bases, with 21 bases between.

V gene TRBV7-2 combines with J gene TRBJ1-3; TRBD1 agrees at 7 bases. The V gene end was trimmed by 5 bases and the J gene end by 4 bases; junction bases not matched to a gene: 8. The CDR3 extends over 15 amino acids. Germline assignment: CDR1 SGHTA and CDR2 FQGNSA. CDR3 coding DNA: TGTGCCAGCAGCCATCAAGGGACAGCCGGAAACACCATATATTTT. Translation: CASSHQGTAGNTIYF.

This sequence joins TRBV4-1 and TRBJ2-1, with D possibly matching TRBD1 (5 bases). V was pared by 5 bases and J by 0 bases, with 14 bases between. The CDR3 sequence is 16 residues long. Germline-derived CDR1 and CDR2 are MGHRA and YSYEKL. In DNA form, the CDR3 reads TGCGCCAGCAGCTCTCGCAGGGCGAGCTCCTACAATGAGCAGTTCTTC. Its protein product is CASSSRRASSYNEQFF.

This clonotype was detected only a few times. The V gene is TRBV12-3 or TRBV12-4, the J gene TRBJ2-1; D tentatively reads TRBD1 or TRBD2 (6 bases each). The V gene lost 7 bases and the J gene lost 12 bases, with 25 bases spanning the gap. CDR3 length: 15 residues. As DNA, the CDR3 is TGTGCCAGCACCTCTGGAGGGGGGTACGGGCTTGGGCAGTTCTTC. This encodes CASTSGGGYGLGQFF.

The CDR3 coding sequence is TGTGCCAGCAACTCCGATTCCGGAAAGACCCAGTACTTC. It yields the protein CASNSDSGKTQYF. This rearrangement joins TRBV3-1 to TRBJ2-5; D is ambiguous. In germline, CDR1 is LGHDT, CDR2 YNNKEL (reference sequence). Trimming removed 7 bases at V and 6 bases at J, with 15 bases between. This CDR3 comprises 13 residues.

The chain joins TRBV20-1 to TRBJ2-3, with D perhaps TRBD1 or TRBD2 (7 bases each). Germline V gene data show CDR1 as DFQATT and CDR2 as SNEGSKA (reference sequence). The CDR3 loop spans 17 amino acids. V was trimmed by 0 bases and J by 6 bases, leaving 22 bases between them. CDR3 loop: CSARDTRLAGGSDTQYF. CDR3 DNA sequence: TGCAGTGCTAGAGATACAAGACTAGCAGGGGGATCGGATACGCAGTATTTT.